This T cell receptor (beta chain) was recovered during a study of blood T cell repertoires in COVID-19 (dated by TCRdb to 2020 to 2021). Notes on the research overall: The collaborator samples originated in the United States, Italy and Spain and spanned the acute and convalescent phases of COVID-19. Where HLA class I and class II types were available, the types were taken from metadata supplied by the sample provider, not from assay-based typing. Deeply sampled blood TCRbeta repertoires from subjects exposed to, actively infected with, or recovered from COVID-19 were included in the dataset. The material from the prospective study consisted of cDNA or gDNA derived from T cells, B-cell-depleted T cells, or PBMCs. A de-identified subject ID, COVID-19 status, age in years and sex were almost always included in the sample metadata. The repertoires were made available in a free public database intended to serve as a resource for research on the immune response to SARS-CoV-2. The samples were drawn from the first 160 participants of the ongoing ImmuneRACE study and from 950 to 1,500 subjects provided by 6 global collaborators. General findings and caveats noted by the study authors: How much clinical and demographic metadata was included differed by source and by participant, and the metadata was provided uncurated.

A note on this clone: Its antigen is not yet known. Base-call qualities are not available, and no considerably larger clone is one nucleotide away.

The immunoSEQ Assay, a bias-controlled multiplex PCR, was used to amplify TCRbeta CDR3 regions from genomic DNA. The paper's processing steps were these. The number of nucleated cells in each sample was estimated by amplification of reference gene primers within the assay. To quantify the absolute abundance of each unique TCRbeta CDR3 rearrangement, sequence reads were collapsed and filtered. Productive Simpson clonality was computed per sample as the square root of Simpson's diversity index over productive rearrangements. Imported from immuneACCESS, the table was reduced by TCRdb to in-frame sequences with V and J called. These copies leave out some clones; in studies compared against another copy, an unresolved V gene accounts for under half, and the cause of the remainder is not known. For V, J and clone size, that table is used; D and trimming come from the DNA. The sample table shows about 72,000 clones, and around 76% are seen once. Around a sixth of the sample goes to the ten largest clones.

Whole blood was collected in K2EDTA tubes by collaborating institutions according to the institutions' own protocols. Collaborator samples were shipped for TCRbeta analysis as frozen whole blood, isolated PBMCs, or DNA extracted from either sample type. Trimming takes 0 bases from V and 1 base from J, and the germline ends sit 16 bases apart. Spanning cysteine to phenylalanine, the CDR3 consists of 19 amino acids. The sequence is cut down to CDR3 DNA, 57 bases in frame from base 1. The germline V gene specifies LGHNA as CDR1 and YSLEER as CDR2. This TCR derives from a human donor in a cohort sampled during active COVID-19. The chain is made from TRBV4-3 and TRBJ1-6, with no reliable assignment of the D segment. Sequenced: peripheral blood. The DNA reads TGCGCCAGCAGCCAAGATTTAACTTTAGAGACATCCTATAATTCACCCCTCCACTTT. Its translation reads: CASSQDLTLETSYNSPLHF.